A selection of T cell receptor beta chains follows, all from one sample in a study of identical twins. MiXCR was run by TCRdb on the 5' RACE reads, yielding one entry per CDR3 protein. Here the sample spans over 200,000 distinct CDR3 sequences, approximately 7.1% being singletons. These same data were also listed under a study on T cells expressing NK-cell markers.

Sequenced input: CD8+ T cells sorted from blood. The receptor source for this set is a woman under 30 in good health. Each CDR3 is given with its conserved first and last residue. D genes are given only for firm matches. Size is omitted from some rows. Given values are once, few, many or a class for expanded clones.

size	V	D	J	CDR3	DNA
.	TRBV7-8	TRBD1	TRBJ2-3	CASSTSGTATDTQYF	TGTGCCAGCAGCACGTCCGGGACAGCCACAGATACGCAGTATTTT
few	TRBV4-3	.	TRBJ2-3	CASSQDEGGETDTQYF	TGCGCCAGCAGCCAAGACGAGGGGGGCGAGACAGATACGCAGTATTTT
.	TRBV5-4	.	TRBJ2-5	CASSSFFQQQTQYF	TGTGCCAGCAGCTCGTTCTTCCAACAACAGACCCAGTACTTC
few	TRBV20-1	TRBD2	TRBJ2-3	CSAPGGAGAPRTDTQYF	TGCAGTGCCCCCGGGGGAGCGGGGGCCCCCCGCACAGATACGCAGTATTTT
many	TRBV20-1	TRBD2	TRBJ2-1	CSVLAGGTNEQFF	TGCAGTGTTTTAGCGGGGGGGACCAATGAGCAGTTCTTC
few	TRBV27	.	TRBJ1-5	CASSLHKSYQPQHF	TGTGCCAGCAGTTTACATAAGTCCTATCAGCCCCAGCATTTT
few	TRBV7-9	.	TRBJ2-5	CASNYDRELGGLETQYF	TGTGCCAGCAACTACGACAGAGAGTTAGGGGGGCTGGAGACCCAGTACTTC
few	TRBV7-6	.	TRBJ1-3	CASSLVARGNTIYF	TGTGCCAGCAGCTTAGTAGCCCGAGGAAACACCATATATTTT
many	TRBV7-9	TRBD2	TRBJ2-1	CASSLISGAYNEQFF	TGTGCCAGCAGCTTAATTAGCGGGGCCTACAATGAGCAGTTCTTC
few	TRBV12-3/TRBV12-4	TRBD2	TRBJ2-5	CASSLIAGGLETQYF	TGTGCCAGCAGTTTAATAGCGGGAGGTCTGGAGACCCAGTACTTC
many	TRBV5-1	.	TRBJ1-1	CASSYDGGTEAFF	TGCGCCAGCAGCTATGACGGGGGCACTGAAGCTTTCTTT
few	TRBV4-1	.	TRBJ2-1	CASSQMFNEQFF	TGCGCCAGCAGCCAAATGTTCAATGAGCAGTTCTTC
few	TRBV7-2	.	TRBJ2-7	CASSPVINLDYEQYF	TGTGCCAGCAGCCCAGTTATTAACTTAGACTACGAGCAGTACTTC
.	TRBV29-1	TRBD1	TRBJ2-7	CSVEFTGGPYEQYF	TGCAGCGTTGAATTCACAGGGGGCCCCTACGAGCAGTACTTC
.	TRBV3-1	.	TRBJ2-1	CASTQAGPSPSYNEQFF	TGTGCCTCCACCCAAGCCGGTCCGAGCCCCTCCTACAATGAGCAGTTCTTC
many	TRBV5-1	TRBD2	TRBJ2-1	CASSLGSGVNEQFF	TGCGCCAGCAGCTTGGGGAGCGGGGTGAATGAGCAGTTCTTC
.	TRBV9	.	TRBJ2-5	CASSVEGRPQETQYF	TGTGCCAGCAGCGTAGAGGGACGTCCACAAGAGACCCAGTACTTC
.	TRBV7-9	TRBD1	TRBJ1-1	CASSSGTGGGTEAFF	TGTGCCAGCAGCTCCGGGACAGGGGGCGGCACTGAAGCTTTCTTT
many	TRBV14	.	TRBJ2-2	CASSALLGTNTGELFF	TGTGCCAGCAGCGCCTTATTAGGGACGAACACCGGGGAGCTGTTTTTT
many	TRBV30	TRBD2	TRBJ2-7	CAWSPSGTFVSNEQYF	TGTGCCTGGAGCCCTAGCGGGACCTTTGTGTCCAACGAGCAGTACTTC
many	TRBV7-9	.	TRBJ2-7	CASSPWSDFYEQYF	TGTGCCAGCAGCCCGTGGTCTGACTTCTACGAGCAGTACTTC
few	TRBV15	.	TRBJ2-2	CATSSPHQSGPNTGELFF	TGTGCCACCAGCAGCCCCCACCAGAGCGGGCCGAACACCGGGGAGCTGTTTTTT
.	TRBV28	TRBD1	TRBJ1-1	CASSPQGGTVFF	TGTGCCAGCAGTCCCCAGGGGGGGACGGTTTTCTTT
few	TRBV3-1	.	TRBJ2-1	CASSQEDPSVIPYNEQFF	TGTGCCAGCAGCCAAGAGGATCCTTCGGTCATCCCCTACAATGAGCAGTTCTTC
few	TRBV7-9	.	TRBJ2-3	CASSLVGPTGGTQYF	TGTGCCAGCAGCTTAGTCGGGCCCACCGGGGGTACGCAGTATTTT
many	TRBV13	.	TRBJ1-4	CASSLGTRLEKLFF	TGTGCCAGCAGCCTAGGGACCAGACTTGAAAAACTGTTTTTT
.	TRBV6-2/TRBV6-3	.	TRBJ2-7	CASSPIRHDEQYF	TGTGCCAGCAGCCCCATTAGACACGACGAGCAGTACTTC
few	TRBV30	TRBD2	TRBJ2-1	CAWSAGGSSYNEQFF	TGTGCCTGGAGTGCGGGAGGGAGCTCCTACAATGAGCAGTTCTTC
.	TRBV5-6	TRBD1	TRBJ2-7	CASSSGTGKYEQYF	TGTGCCAGCAGCTCCGGGACAGGGAAATACGAGCAGTACTTC
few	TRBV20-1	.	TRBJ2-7	CSARGGKSYEQYF	TGCAGTGCTAGGGGTGGGAAGTCGTACGAGCAGTACTTC
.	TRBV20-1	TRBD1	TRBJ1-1	CSALALGQGVAEAFF	TGCAGTGCTTTAGCCTTAGGACAGGGAGTGGCTGAAGCTTTCTTT
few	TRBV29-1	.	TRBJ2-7	CSVAGALYEQYF	TGCAGCGTGGCGGGTGCCTTATACGAGCAGTACTTC
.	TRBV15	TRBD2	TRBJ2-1	CATSRGSGITDEQFF	TGTGCCACCAGCAGAGGGAGCGGGATAACGGATGAGCAGTTCTTC
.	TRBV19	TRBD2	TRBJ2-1	CASSILGTSYYNEQFF	TGTGCCAGTAGTATCCTAGGGACTAGCTACTACAATGAGCAGTTCTTC
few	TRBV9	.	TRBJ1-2	CASGGGVRGYTF	TGTGCCAGCGGTGGTGGGGTTCGTGGCTACACCTTC
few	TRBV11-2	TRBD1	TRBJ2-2	CASSSIPGQGYSTGELFF	TGTGCCAGCAGCTCCATCCCGGGACAGGGTTACAGCACCGGGGAGCTGTTTTTT
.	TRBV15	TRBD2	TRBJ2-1	CATSRTRGGTYNEQFF	TGTGCCACCAGCAGAACACGGGGGGGCACCTACAATGAGCAGTTCTTC
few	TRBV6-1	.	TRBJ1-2	CASTLVLAYGYTF	TGTGCCAGCACCCTAGTCCTTGCCTATGGCTACACCTTC
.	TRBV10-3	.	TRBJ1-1	CAISDPHGGTEAFF	TGTGCCATCAGTGACCCGCACGGGGGCACTGAAGCTTTCTTT
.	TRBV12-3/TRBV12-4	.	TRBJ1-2	CASRFGQVGTF	TGTGCCAGCAGATTTGGACAAGTCGGCACCTTC
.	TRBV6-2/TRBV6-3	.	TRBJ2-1	CASSYSPGESYNEQFF	TGTGCCAGCAGTTACTCCCCGGGAGAATCCTACAATGAGCAGTTCTTC
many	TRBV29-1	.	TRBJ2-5	CSGWMMETQYF	TGCAGCGGGTGGATGATGGAGACCCAGTACTTC